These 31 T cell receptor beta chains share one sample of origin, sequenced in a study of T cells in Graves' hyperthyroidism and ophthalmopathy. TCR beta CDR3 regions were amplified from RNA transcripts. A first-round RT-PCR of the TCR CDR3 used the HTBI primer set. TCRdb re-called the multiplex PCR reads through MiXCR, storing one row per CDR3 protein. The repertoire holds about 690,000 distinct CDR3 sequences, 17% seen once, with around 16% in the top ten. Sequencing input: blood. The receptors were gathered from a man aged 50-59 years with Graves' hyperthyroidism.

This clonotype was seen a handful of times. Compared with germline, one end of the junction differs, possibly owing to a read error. In DNA, the CDR3 is TGTGCCAGCAGACAAGGAGACTCAAACACCGGGGAGCTGTTTTTT. This gives the protein CASRQGDSNTGELFF. The chain couples TRBV3-1 to TRBJ2-2, with D uncertain. Germline V gene sequence: CDR1 LGHDT, CDR2 YNNKEL (reference sequence). The CDR3 loop spans 15 amino acids.

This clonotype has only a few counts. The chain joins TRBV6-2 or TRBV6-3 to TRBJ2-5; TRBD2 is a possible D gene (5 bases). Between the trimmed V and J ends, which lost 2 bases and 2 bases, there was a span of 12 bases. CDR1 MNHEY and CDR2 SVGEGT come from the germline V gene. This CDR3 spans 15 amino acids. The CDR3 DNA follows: TGTGCCAGCAGTTACGGTTTCGGGGTTCAAGAGACCCAGTACTTC. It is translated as CASSYGFGVQETQYF.

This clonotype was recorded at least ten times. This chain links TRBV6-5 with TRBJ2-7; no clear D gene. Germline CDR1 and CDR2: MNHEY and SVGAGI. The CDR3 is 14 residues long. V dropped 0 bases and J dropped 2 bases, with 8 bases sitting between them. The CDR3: CASSYSASPYEQYF. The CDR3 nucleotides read TGTGCCAGCAGTTACTCCGCCAGTCCCTACGAGCAGTACTTC.

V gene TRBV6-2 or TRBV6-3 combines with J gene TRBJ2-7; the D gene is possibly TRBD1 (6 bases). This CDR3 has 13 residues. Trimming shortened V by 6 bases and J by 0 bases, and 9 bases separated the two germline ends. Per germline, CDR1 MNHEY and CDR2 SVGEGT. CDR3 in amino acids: CASSWTVSYEQYF. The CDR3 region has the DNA TGTGCCAGCAGCTGGACAGTCTCCTACGAGCAGTACTTC.

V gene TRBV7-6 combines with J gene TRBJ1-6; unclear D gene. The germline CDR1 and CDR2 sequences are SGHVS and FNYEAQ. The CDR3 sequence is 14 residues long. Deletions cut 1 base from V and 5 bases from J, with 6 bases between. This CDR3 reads CASSLVPDNSPLHF. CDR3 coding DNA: TGTGCCAGCAGCTTAGTGCCAGATAATTCACCCCTCCACTTT.

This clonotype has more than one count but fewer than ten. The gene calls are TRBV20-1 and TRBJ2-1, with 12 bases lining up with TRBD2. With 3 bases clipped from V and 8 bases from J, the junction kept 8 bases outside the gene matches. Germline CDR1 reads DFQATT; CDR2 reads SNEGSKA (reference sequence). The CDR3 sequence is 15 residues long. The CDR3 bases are TGCAGTGCTAGGGTGACTAGCGGGAGTTATTATGAGCAGTTCTTC. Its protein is CSARVTSGSYYEQFF.

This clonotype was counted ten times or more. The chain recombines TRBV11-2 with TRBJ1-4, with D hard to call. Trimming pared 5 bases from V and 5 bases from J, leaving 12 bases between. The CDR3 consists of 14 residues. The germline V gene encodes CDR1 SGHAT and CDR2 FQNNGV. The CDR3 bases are TGTGCCAGCAGCCTCGACTGGGGAAATGAAAAACTGTTTTTT. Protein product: CASSLDWGNEKLFF.

The CDR3 DNA reads TGTGCCAGCAGTTCTAGTCGATCCGCACTCCCGTACGAGCAGTACTTC. This gives the protein CASSSSRSALPYEQYF. The chain combines TRBV12-3 or TRBV12-4 with TRBJ2-7; D is unclear. The CDR3 totals 16 residues. V was cut by 4 bases and J by 4 bases, with 20 bases left in between.

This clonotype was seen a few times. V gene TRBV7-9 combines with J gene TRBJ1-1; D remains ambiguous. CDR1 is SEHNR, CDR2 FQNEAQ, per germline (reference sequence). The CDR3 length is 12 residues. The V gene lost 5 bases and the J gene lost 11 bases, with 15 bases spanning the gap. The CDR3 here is CASSPTNNGAFF. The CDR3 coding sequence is TGTGCCAGCAGCCCTACCAACAATGGGGCTTTCTTT.

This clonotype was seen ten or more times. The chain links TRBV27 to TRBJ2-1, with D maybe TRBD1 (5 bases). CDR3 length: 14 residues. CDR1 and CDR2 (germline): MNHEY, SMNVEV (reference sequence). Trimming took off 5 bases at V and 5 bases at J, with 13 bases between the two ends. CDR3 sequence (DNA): TGTGCCAGCAGTCCACTCGAGACAGACAATGAGCAGTTCTTC. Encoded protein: CASSPLETDNEQFF.

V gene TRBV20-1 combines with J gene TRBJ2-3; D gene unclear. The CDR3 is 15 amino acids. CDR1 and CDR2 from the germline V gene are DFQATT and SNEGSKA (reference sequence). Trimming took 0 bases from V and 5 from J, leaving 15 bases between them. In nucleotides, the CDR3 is TGCAGTGCTAGAGATTTTAAGGGTCCAGGAGATACGCAGTATTTT. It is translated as CSARDFKGPGDTQYF.

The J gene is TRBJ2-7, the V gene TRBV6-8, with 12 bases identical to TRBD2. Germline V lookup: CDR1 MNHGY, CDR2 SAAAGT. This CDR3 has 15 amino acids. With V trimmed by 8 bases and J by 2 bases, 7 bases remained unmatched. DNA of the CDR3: TGTGCCAGCGCGGGGACTAGCGGGTTTCCCTACGAGCAGTACTTC. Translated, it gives CASAGTSGFPYEQYF.

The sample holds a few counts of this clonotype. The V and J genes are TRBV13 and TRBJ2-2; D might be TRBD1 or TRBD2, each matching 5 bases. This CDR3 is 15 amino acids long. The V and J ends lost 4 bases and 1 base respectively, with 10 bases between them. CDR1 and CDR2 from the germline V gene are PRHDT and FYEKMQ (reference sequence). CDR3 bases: TGTGCCAGCAGCTGGGGGTTAGGGAACACCGGGGAGCTGTTTTTT. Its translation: CASSWGLGNTGELFF. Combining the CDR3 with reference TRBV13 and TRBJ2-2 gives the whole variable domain AAGVIQSPRHLIKEKRETATLKCYPIPRHDTVYWYQQGPGQDPQFLISFYEKMQSDKGSIPDRFSAQQFSDYHSELNMSSLELGDSALYFCASSWGLGNTGELFFGEGSRLTVL.

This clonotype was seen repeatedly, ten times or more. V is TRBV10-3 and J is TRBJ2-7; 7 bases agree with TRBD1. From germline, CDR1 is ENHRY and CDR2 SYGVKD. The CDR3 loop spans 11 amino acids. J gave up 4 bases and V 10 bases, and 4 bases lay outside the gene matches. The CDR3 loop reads CATLDRYEQYF. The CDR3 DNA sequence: TGTGCCACGCTGGACAGGTACGAGCAGTACTTC.

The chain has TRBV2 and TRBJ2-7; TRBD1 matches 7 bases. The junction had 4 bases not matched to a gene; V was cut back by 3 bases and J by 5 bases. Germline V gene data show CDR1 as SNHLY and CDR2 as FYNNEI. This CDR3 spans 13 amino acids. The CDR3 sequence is CASSETGYNEQYF. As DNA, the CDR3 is TGTGCCAGCAGTGAGACAGGGTACAACGAGCAGTACTTC.

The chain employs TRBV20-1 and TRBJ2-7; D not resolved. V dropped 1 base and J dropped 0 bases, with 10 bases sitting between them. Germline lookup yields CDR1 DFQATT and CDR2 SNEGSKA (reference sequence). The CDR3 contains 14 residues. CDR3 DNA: TGCAGTGCTAGAGTTCCAATGACCTCCTACGAGCAGTACTTC. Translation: CSARVPMTSYEQYF.

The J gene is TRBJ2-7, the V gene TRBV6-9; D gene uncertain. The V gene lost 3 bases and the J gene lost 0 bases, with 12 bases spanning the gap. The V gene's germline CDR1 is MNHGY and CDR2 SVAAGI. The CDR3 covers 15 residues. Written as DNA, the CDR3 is TGTGCCAGCAGTTACCAATCTTCTAGCTCCTACGAGCAGTACTTC. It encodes CASSYQSSSSYEQYF.

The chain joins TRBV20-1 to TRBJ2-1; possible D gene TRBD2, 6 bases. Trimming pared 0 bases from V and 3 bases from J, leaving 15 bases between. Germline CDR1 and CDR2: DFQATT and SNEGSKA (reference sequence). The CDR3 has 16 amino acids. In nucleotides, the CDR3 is TGCAGTGCTAGAGATATCGGGGGAGAGGTCTACAATGAGCAGTTCTTC. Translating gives CSARDIGGEVYNEQFF.

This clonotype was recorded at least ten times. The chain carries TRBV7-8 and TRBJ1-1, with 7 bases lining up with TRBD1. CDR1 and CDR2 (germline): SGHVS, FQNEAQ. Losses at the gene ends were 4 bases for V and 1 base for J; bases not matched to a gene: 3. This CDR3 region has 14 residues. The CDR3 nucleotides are TGTGCCAGCAGCTGGACAGGCACGAACACTGAAGCTTTCTTT. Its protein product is CASSWTGTNTEAFF.

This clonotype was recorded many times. The CDR3 region is CATSRDYGRANEKLFF. The CDR3 region has the DNA TGTGCCACCAGCAGAGATTATGGCAGGGCTAATGAAAAACTGTTTTTT. The chain employs TRBV15 and TRBJ1-4; D perhaps matches TRBD1 (5 bases). Germline V gene lookup returns CDR1 LNHNV and CDR2 YYDKDF (reference sequence). The CDR3 is 16 residues long. Trimming took 0 bases from V and 3 from J, leaving 11 bases between them.

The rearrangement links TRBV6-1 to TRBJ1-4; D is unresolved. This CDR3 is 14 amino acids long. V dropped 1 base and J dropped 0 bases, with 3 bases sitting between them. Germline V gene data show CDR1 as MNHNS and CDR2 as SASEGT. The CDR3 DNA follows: TGTGCCAGCAGTGAAGAAGCAACTAATGAAAAACTGTTTTTT. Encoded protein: CASSEEATNEKLFF.

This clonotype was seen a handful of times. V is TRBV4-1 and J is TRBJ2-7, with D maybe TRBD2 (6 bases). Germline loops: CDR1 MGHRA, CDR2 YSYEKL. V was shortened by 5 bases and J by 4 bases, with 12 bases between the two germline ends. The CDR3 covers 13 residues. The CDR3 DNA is TGCGCCAGCAGCGAAGTGGGGGGATACGAGCAGTACTTC. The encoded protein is CASSEVGGYEQYF.

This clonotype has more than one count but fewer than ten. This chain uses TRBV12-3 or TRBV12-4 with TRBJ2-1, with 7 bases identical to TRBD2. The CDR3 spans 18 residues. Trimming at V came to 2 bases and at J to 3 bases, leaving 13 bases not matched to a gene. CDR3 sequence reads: CASSLFLPSGGLYNEQFF. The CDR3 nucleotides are TGTGCCAGCAGTTTATTTCTCCCCTCGGGAGGCCTCTACAATGAGCAGTTCTTC.

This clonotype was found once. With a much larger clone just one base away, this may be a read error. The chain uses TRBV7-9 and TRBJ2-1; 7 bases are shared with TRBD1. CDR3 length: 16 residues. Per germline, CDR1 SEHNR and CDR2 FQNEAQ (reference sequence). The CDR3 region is CASSPLPGTAYNEQVF. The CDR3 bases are TGTGCCAGCAGCCCCCTCCCCGGGACAGCTTACAATGAGCAGGTCTTC.

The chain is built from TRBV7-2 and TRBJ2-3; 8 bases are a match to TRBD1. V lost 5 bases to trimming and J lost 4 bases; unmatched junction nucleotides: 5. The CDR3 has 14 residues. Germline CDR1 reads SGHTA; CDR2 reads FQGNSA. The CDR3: CASSPGTGSDTQYF. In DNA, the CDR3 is TGTGCCAGCAGCCCCGGGACAGGATCAGATACGCAGTATTTT.

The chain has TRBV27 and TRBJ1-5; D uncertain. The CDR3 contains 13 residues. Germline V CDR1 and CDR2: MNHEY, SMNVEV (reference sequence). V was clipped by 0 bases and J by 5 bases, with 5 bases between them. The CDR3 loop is CASSLSGYQPQHF. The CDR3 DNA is TGTGCCAGCAGTTTATCAGGGTATCAGCCCCAGCATTTT.

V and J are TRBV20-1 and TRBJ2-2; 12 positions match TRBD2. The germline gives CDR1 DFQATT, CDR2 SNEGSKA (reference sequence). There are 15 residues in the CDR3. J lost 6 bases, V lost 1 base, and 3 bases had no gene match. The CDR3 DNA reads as TGCAGTGCTAGAGCGCCTAGCGGGAGGGCCGGGGAGCTGTTTTTT. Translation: CSARAPSGRAGELFF.

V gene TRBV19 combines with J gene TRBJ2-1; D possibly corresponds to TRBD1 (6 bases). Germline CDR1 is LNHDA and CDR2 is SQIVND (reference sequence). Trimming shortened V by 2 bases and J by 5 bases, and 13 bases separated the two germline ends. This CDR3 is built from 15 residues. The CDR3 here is CASSIISRGNNEQFF. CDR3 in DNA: TGTGCCAGTAGTATAATCAGCAGGGGCAACAATGAGCAGTTCTTC.

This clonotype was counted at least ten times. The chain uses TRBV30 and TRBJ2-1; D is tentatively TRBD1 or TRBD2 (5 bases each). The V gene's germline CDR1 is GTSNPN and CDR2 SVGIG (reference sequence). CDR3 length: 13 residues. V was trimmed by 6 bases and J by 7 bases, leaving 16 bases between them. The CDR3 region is CACQTGDANEQFF. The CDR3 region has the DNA TGTGCCTGCCAAACCGGGGACGCGAATGAGCAGTTCTTC.

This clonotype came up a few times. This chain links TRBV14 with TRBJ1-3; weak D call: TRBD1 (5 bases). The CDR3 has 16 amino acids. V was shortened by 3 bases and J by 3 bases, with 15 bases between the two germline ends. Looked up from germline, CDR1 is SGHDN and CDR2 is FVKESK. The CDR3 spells CASSQDLQGLGNTIYF. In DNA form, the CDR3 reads TGTGCCAGCAGCCAGGACCTTCAGGGACTTGGAAACACCATATATTTT. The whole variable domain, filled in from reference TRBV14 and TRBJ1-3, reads EAGVTQFPSHSVIEKGQTVTLRCDPISGHDNLYWYRRVMGKEIKFLLHFVKESKQDESGMPNNRFLAERTGGTYSTLKVQPAELEDSGVYFCASSQDLQGLGNTIYFGEGSWLTVV.

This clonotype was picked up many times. DNA of the CDR3: TGTGCCAGCAGTTCTCGGGACGCTACAACTAATGAAAAACTGTTTTTT. As protein: CASSSRDATTNEKLFF. V usage is TRBV28 and J usage is TRBJ1-4; weak D call: TRBD1 (5 bases). V lost 4 bases to trimming and J lost 0 bases, with 12 bases between them. CDR1 and CDR2 from the germline V gene are MDHEN and SYDVKM. The CDR3 loop spans 16 amino acids.